The T cell receptor (beta chain) described here comes from a study of chemoradiotherapy in HPV16-positive cancers. As for the study in general: Functional T-cell assays on a couple of HPV16-positive patients' cells defined candidate HPV-specific clones and common TCR motifs. Study findings and constraints: Candidate HPV-specific clones and E7-related TCR motifs grew in tumor during treatment. HPV-responsive T-cell expansion during chemoradiotherapy was linked to improved recurrence-free survival in HPV16-positive patients. Only two HPV16-positive patients supplied the functional HPV-specificity definition.

The CDR3 runs to 12 residues. Germline V gives CDR1 SGHRS, CDR2 YFSETQ. The V end was cut by 6 bases, the J end by 5 bases, with 10 bases between. Of note for this clone: Its antigen is not known.

Method: immunoSEQ multiplex PCR; TCRdb's copy keeps in-frame clones and lacks some. Among some 680 clones listed, 90% to 95% were seen once. The clonotype originates from a human donor with HPV-associated anogenital cancer. The sample in question was tumor tissue, obtained from a patient who underwent chemoradiotherapy. The chain combines TRBV5-1 with TRBJ2-3, with D hard to call. In DNA form, the CDR3 reads TGCGCCAGCAAACTGGACGGAGATACGCAGTATTTT. The encoded protein is CASKLDGDTQYF.